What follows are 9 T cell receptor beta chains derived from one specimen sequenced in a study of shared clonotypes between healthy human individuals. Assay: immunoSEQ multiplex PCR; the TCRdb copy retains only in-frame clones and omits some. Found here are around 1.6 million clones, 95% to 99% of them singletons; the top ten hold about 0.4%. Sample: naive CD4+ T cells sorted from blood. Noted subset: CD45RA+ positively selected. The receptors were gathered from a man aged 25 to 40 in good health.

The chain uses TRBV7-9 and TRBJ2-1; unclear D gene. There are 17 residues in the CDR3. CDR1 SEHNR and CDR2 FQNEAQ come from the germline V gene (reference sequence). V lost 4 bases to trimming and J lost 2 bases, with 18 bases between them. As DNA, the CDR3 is TGTGCCAGCAGCTCATCGAAGGACCGGGTGGCCTACAATGAGCAGTTCTTC. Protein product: CASSSSKDRVAYNEQFF.

The CDR3 DNA reads TGTGCCAGCAGCCCCAGGGGGGCCGGCCCCGGCACTGAAGCTTTCTTT. Translated, it gives CASSPRGAGPGTEAFF. The genes are TRBV28 and TRBJ1-1, with 7 bases that match TRBD1. The CDR3 extends over 16 amino acids. CDR1 MDHEN and CDR2 SYDVKM come from the germline V gene. The V and J ends lost 6 bases and 4 bases, in that order; junction bases with no gene match: 14.

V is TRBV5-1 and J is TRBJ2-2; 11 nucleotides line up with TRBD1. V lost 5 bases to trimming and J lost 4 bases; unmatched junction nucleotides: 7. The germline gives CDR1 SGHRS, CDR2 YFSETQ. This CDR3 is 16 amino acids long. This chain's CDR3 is CASRNLGTGGTGELFF. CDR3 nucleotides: TGCGCCAGCAGGAATCTTGGGACAGGGGGCACCGGGGAGCTGTTTTTT. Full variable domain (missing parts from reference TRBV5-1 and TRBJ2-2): KAGVTQTPRYLIKTRGQQVTLSCSPISGHRSVSWYQQTPGQGLQFLFEYFSETQRNKGNFPGRFSGRQFSNSRSEMNVSTLELGDSALYLCASRNLGTGGTGELFFGEGSRLTVL.

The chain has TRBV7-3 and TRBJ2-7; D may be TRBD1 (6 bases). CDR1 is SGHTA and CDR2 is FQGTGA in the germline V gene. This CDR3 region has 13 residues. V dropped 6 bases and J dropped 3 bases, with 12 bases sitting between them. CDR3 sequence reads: CASSSRGGYEQYF. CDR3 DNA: TGTGCCAGCAGTTCCCGAGGGGGCTACGAGCAGTACTTC.

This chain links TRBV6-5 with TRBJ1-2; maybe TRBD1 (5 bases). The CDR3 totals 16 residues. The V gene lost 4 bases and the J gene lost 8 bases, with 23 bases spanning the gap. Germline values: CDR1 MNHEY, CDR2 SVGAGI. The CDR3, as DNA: TGTGCCAGCAGTTGGGGACTAGAGTCGGGCTCTTACGGCTACACCTTC. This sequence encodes CASSWGLESGSYGYTF.

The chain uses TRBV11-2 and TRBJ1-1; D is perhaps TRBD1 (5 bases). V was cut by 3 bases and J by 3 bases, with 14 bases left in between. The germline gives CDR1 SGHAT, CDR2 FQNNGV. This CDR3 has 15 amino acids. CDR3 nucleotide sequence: TGTGCCAGCAGCTTCCTCTGGGGGAACCACACTGAAGCTTTCTTT. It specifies CASSFLWGNHTEAFF. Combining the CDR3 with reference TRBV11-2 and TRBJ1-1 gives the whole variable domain EAGVAQSPRYKIIEKRQSVAFWCNPISGHATLYWYQQILGQGPKLLIQFQNNGVVDDSQLPKDRFSAERLKGVDSTLKIQPAKLEDSAVYLCASSFLWGNHTEAFFGQGTRLTVV.

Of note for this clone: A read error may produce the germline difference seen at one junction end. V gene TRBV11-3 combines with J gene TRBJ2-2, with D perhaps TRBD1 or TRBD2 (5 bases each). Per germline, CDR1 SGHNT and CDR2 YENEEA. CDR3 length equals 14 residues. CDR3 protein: CASSWGVNTGKLFF. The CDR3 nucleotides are TGTGCCAGCAGCTGGGGCGTTAACACCGGGAAGCTGTTTTTT. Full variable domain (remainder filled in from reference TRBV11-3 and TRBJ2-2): EAGVVQSPRYKIIEKKQPVAFWCNPISGHNTLYWYLQNLGQGPELLIRYENEEAVDDSQLPKDRFSAERLKGVDSTLKIQPAELGDSAVYLCASSWGVNTGKLFFGEGSRLTVL.

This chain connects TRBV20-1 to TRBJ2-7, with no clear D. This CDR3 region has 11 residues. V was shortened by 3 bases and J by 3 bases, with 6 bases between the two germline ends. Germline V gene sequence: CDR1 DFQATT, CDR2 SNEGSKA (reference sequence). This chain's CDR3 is CSARRNYEQYF. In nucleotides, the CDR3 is TGCAGTGCTAGGAGGAACTACGAGCAGTACTTC.

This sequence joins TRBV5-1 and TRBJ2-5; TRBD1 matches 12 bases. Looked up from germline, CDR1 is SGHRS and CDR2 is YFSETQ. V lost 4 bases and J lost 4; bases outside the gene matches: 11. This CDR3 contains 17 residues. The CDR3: CASSARDRGRVVETQYF. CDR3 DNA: TGCGCCAGCAGCGCCAGGGACAGGGGGCGGGTTGTAGAGACCCAGTACTTC.